The sequence of this T cell receptor beta chain was determined in a study of cytotoxic CD8 clonotypes in ibrutinib-treated CLL (dated by TCRdb to the early 2020s). With regard to the full study: The cohort was composed of ten to eleven relapsed/refractory and roughly 16 treatment-naive patients; IGHV unmutated status was identified in 17 patients. Partial responses were observed in roughly 25 patients and complete responses in 2; after a median follow-up of about 69 months, remission was maintained in around 14 patients and progression was observed in 12. The response samples were drawn at a median of 12 months into treatment, with a range of about 6 to 36 months. Samples averaged about 260,000 productive templates and 90,000 to 95,000 productive rearrangements. Longitudinal samples were available for about 30% of the 86 trial participants. Cryopreserved peripheral blood mononuclear cells were collected before treatment, at response, and at either disease progression or sustained remission.

For TCR beta library preparation, 2 to 2.5 micrograms of genomic DNA were isolated from cryopreserved PBMCs. High-throughput TCR beta sequencing was performed on longitudinal blood samples from CLL patients receiving ibrutinib monotherapy. Patients were enrolled in a phase 2 open-label single-center ibrutinib monotherapy trial. This clone was detected only once. Its antigen remains undetermined. The input lacks base qualities; no much larger clone sits a single base away. The CDR3 covers 14 residues, taking in both the cysteine and the phenylalanine. The entry retains the CDR3 DNA only, 42 bases that are in frame from base 1. Looking up the germline V gene yields CDR1 MNHNS and CDR2 SASEGT. The germline V end is reduced by 7 bases and the J end by 6 bases; junction bases left unmatched: 8. General findings and caveats noted by the study authors: Public clonotypes were rare and either shrank or stayed stable during treatment, and the rise in clonality at ibrutinib response reflected expansion of private clonotypes. At ibrutinib response clonality went up, during sustained remission it held steady, and at progression it dropped back toward baseline. Baseline clonality was found to be higher than that of age-matched healthy donors and was strongly correlated with circulating CD8+ T-cell counts. Sustained-remission and progressing patients did not have matched sampling times, and lymph node repertoires were not examined.

The goal of deep resolution MiSeq sequencing was a depth between 1 in 1 million and 1 in 200,000 T cells, and coverage averaged 10x per clonotype. The immunoSEQ hsTCRB Kit was used to generate the TCR beta libraries. The study's own analysis went as follows. The data were analyzed with ImmunoSEQ Analyzer and ImmunoSEQ Data Assistant, and V, D and J gene assignments followed IMGT definitions. Clonality, which ranges from 0 to 1, was calculated by subtracting the normalized Shannon entropy of productive rearrangement frequencies from one. Only overrepresented clonotypes making up at least 0.05% of each patient's repertoire were included in the public clonotype analysis. About a dozen repertoires from age-matched healthy donors, obtained from immuneACCESS, served as clonality controls. In its TCRdb copy, this immuneACCESS table keeps in-frame sequences only and misses some clones. Where compared with another copy, unresolved V genes explain less than half of these, and the others have no known cause. V, J and clone size reflect that table, while D and trimming were determined from the DNA. Counted in this sample were about 21,000 clones; approximately 69% of them appeared once. The ten largest clones capture roughly 26% of the sample.

Sequenced material: PBMCs, taken before ibrutinib treatment. The TCR comes from a human donor with chronic lymphocytic leukemia. The chain links TRBV6-1 with TRBJ2-4; 8 central nucleotides agree with TRBD1. The base sequence is TGTGCCAGCATTGCTACAGGGGGAGGAAACATTCAGTACTTC. The encoded protein is CASIATGGGNIQYF.